Listed here are 9 T cell receptor beta chains from one sample, sequenced in a study of blood T cell repertoires in COVID-19. The assay was immunoSEQ multiplex PCR, and TCRdb's table has in-frame clones only and misses some. Among about 140,000 clones listed, around 89% were seen once. The sequenced material came from peripheral blood. The receptors derive from a woman of 80 years or more with acute or convalescent COVID-19.

The chain couples TRBV27 to TRBJ1-6, with 8 bases identical to TRBD1. After removal of 5 bases from V and 8 bases from J, the junction contained 8 bases not matched to a gene. The CDR3 runs 15 residues. CDR1 MNHEY and CDR2 SMNVEV come from the germline V gene (reference sequence). The CDR3 DNA reads TGTGCCAGCAGTATCGGGACAGGCAGGGATTCACCCCTCCACTTT. The encoded protein is CASSIGTGRDSPLHF.

This chain joins TRBV7-3 and TRBJ2-1; tentatively, D is TRBD2 (6 bases). Germline CDR1 is SGHTA and CDR2 is FQGTGA. The CDR3 runs to 16 residues. V gave up 2 bases and J gave up 2 bases, with 13 bases separating them. CDR3 DNA sequence: TGTGCCAGCAGCTTACAAGGCGGGACGACCTACAATGAGCAGTTCTTC. Residues: CASSLQGGTTYNEQFF. Filled out from reference TRBV7-3 and TRBJ2-1, the complete variable domain reads GAGVSQTPSNKVTEKGKYVELRCDPISGHTALYWYRQSLGQGPEFLIYFQGTGAADDSGLPNDRFFAVRPEGSVSTLKIQRTERGDSAVYLCASSLQGGTTYNEQFFGPGTRLTVL.

The chain is built from TRBV2 and TRBJ1-5; maybe TRBD1 (5 bases). Trimming took off 7 bases at V and 1 base at J, with 11 bases between the two ends. The CDR3 is 14 residues long. Germline CDR1 reads SNHLY; CDR2 reads FYNNEI. The CDR3 here is CASTAQVSNQPQHF. The CDR3, as DNA: TGTGCCAGCACGGCACAGGTCAGCAATCAGCCCCAGCATTTT.

The rearrangement uses TRBV2 and TRBJ1-1; D gene uncertain. CDR1 is SNHLY, CDR2 FYNNEI, per germline. There are 14 residues in the CDR3. Trimming took off 5 bases at V and 3 bases at J, with 13 bases between the two ends. This chain's CDR3 is CASSIRRLDTEAFF. The CDR3 nucleotides are TGTGCCAGCAGTATCAGGAGGTTGGACACTGAAGCTTTCTTT.

The chain employs TRBV19 and TRBJ2-5; D may be TRBD2 (5 bases). The germline V gene encodes CDR1 LNHDA and CDR2 SQIVND (reference sequence). Trimming removed 4 bases at V and 3 bases at J, with 18 bases between. The CDR3 has 16 amino acids. CDR3 bases: TGTGCCAGTAGTAACAACGGGGTCACTAGGAAAGAGACCCAGTACTTC. It codes for CASSNNGVTRKETQYF.

The chain couples TRBV29-1 to TRBJ2-5, with TRBD2 identical over 9 bases. Germline assignment: CDR1 SQVTM and CDR2 ANQGSEA. The CDR3 has 12 residues. Trimming took 7 bases from V and 4 from J; bases not matched to a gene: 4. CDR3 residues: CSGNSGGETQYF. Here the CDR3 DNA reads TGCAGCGGCAATAGCGGGGGAGAGACCCAGTACTTC.

This clone has just a few counts. The CDR3, as DNA: TGTGCCTGGAAGCCAGGGCCCCCGCTGGACACTGAAGCTTTCTTT. Protein sequence: CAWKPGPPLDTEAFF. The rearrangement links TRBV30 to TRBJ1-1, with D maybe TRBD1 (5 bases). This CDR3 has 15 amino acids. Germline CDR1 is GTSNPN and CDR2 is SVGIG (reference sequence). V was clipped by 4 bases and J by 3 bases, with 18 bases between them.

The gene calls are TRBV10-2 and TRBJ2-2; maybe TRBD1 (5 bases). Germline V gives CDR1 WSHSY, CDR2 SAAADI. V lost 7 bases and J 6 bases, leaving 12 bases between the germline ends. The CDR3 is made up of 13 amino acids. CDR3 nucleotide sequence: TGCGCCAGCACCTCCCAAGGGGCCGGGGAGCTGTTTTTT. It is translated as CASTSQGAGELFF.

Comments on this clone: Other DNA sequences in the same sample also yield this CDR3. The genes are TRBV20-1 and TRBJ2-3; 7 bases line up with TRBD1. Germline V gene data show CDR1 as DFQATT and CDR2 as SNEGSKA (reference sequence). The CDR3 sequence is 11 residues long. With V trimmed by 6 bases and J by 6 bases, 3 bases remained unmatched. The CDR3: CSAKTGDTQYF. As DNA, the CDR3 is TGCAGTGCCAAGACAGGGGATACGCAGTATTTT.